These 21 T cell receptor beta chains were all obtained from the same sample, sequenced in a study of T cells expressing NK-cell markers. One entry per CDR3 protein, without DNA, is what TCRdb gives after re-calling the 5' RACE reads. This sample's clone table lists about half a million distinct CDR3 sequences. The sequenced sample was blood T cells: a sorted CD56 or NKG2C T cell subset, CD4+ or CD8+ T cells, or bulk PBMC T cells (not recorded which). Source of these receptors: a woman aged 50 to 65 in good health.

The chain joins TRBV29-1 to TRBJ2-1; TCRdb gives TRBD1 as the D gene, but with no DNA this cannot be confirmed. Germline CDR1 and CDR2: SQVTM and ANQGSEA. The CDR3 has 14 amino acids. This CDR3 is CSVEGGDSWGEQFF.

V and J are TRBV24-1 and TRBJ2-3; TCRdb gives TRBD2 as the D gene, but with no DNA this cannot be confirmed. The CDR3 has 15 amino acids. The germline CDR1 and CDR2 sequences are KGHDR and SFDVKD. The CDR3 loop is CATSDLAGDIDTQYF.

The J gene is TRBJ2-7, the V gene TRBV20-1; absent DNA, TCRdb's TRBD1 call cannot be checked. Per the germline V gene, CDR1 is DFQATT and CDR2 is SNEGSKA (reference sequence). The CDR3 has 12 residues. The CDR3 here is CSATGLPDEQYF.

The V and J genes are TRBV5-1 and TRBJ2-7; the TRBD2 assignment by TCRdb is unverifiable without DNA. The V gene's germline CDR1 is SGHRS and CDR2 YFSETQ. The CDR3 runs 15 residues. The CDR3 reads CASSMGGRLEGEQYF. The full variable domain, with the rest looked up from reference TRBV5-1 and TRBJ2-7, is KAGVTQTPRYLIKTRGQQVTLSCSPISGHRSVSWYQQTPGQGLQFLFEYFSETQRNKGNFPGRFSGRQFSNSRSEMNVSTLELGDSALYLCASSMGGRLEGEQYFGPGTRLTVT.

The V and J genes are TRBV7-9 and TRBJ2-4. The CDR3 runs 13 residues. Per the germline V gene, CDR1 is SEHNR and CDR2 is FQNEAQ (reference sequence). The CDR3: CASSLQVENIQYF. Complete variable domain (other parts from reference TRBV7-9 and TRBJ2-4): DTGVSQNPRHKITKRGQNVTFRCDPISEHNRLYWYRQTLGQGPEFLTYFQNEAQLEKSRLLSDRFSAERPKGSFSTLEIQRTEQGDSAMYLCASSLQVENIQYFGAGTRLSVL.

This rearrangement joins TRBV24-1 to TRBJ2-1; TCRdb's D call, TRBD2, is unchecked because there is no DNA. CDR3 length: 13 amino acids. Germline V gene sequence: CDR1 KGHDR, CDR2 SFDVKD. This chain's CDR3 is CATSDRRTDEQFF.

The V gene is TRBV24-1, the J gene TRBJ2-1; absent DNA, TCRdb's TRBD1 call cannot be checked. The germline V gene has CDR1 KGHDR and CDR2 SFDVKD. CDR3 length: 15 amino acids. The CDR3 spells CANPVREVAPHEQFF.

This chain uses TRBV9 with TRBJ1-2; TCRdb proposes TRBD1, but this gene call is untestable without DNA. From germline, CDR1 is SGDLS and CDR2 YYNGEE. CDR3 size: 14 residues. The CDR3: CASSSRDSFSGYTF.

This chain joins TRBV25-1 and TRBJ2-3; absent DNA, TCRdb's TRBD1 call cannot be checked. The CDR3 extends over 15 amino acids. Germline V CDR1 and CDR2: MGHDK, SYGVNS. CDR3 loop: CASSPTGAGTDTQYF.

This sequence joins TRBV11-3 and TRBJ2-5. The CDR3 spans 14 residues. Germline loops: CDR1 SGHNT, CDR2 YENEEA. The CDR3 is CASSLGVTKKTQYF.

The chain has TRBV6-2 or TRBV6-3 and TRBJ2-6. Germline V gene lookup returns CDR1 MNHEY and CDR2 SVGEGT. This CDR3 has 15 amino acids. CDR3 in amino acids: CASSYSHSGANVLTF.

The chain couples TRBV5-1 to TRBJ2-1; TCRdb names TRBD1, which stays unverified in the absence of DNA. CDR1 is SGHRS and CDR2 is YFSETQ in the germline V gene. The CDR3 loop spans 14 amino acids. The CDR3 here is CASSLRQGENEQFF.

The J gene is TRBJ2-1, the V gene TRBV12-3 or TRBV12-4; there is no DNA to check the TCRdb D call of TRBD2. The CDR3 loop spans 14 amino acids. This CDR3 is CASSLVSGYNEQFF.

CDR3 protein: CASSRTSGRVNTQYF. V usage is TRBV5-1 and J usage is TRBJ2-3; lacking DNA, the TRBD2 call made by TCRdb goes unchecked. The CDR3 consists of 15 residues. CDR1 is SGHRS and CDR2 is YFSETQ in the germline V gene.

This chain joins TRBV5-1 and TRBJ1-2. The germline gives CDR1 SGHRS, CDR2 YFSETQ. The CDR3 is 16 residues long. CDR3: CASSGGLFTPTGGYTF.

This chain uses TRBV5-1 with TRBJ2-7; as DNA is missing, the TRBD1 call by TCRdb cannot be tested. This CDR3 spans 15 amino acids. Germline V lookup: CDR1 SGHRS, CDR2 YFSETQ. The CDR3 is CASSLAPGSVYEQYF.

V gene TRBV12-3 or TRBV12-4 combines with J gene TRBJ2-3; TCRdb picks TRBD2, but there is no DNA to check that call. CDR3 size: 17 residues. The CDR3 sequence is CASRSSGRAFGTDTQYF.

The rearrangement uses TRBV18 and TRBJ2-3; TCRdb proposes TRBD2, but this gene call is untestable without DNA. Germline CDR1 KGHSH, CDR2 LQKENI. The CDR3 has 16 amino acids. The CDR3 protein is CASSPPTGGTTDTQYF.

This CDR3 is CASSLASRSSYNEQFF. The chain is built from TRBV7-6 and TRBJ2-1. CDR1 and CDR2 from the germline V gene are SGHVS and FNYEAQ. The CDR3 consists of 16 residues.

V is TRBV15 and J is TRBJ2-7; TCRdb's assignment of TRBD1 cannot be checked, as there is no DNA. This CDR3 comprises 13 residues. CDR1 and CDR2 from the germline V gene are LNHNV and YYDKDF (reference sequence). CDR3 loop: CATSTDRGGEQYF.

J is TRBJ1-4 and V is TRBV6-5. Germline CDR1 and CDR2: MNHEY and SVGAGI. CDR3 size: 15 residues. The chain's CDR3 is CASRSLRRANEKLFF.